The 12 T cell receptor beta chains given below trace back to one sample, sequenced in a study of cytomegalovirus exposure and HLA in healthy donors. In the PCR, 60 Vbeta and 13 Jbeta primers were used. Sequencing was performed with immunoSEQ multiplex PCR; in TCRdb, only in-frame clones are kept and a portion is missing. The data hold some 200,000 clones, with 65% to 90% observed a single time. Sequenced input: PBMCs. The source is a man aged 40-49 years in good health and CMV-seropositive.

CDR3 bases: TGTGCCAGCAGCTTCTTAGCGGGGGACAATGAGCAGTTCTTC. Protein: CASSFLAGDNEQFF. This rearrangement joins TRBV11-2 to TRBJ2-1; 9 nucleotides align to TRBD2. Looked up from germline, CDR1 is SGHAT and CDR2 is FQNNGV. The junction had 2 bases not matched to a gene; V was cut back by 3 bases and J by 5 bases. This CDR3 region has 14 residues.

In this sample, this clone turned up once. Here the CDR3 DNA reads TGCGCCAGCAGCTTGGAGACAGGTAGGCCCACTGAAGCTTTCTTT. Translated, it gives CASSLETGRPTEAFF. The chain couples TRBV5-1 to TRBJ1-1; a weak D match, TRBD1 (6 bases). This CDR3 is built from 15 residues. V lost 0 bases to trimming and J lost 4 bases, with 13 bases between them. CDR1 and CDR2 (germline): SGHRS, YFSETQ.

The CDR3 reads CASSQANRGNTEAFF. Written as DNA, the CDR3 is TGCGCCAGCAGCCAAGCGAACAGGGGGAACACTGAAGCTTTCTTT. J is TRBJ1-1 and V is TRBV4-3; 7 bases are shared with TRBD1. The CDR3 spans 15 residues. V lost 1 base, J lost 1 base, and 3 bases stayed unmatched. Per germline, CDR1 LGHNA and CDR2 YSLEER.

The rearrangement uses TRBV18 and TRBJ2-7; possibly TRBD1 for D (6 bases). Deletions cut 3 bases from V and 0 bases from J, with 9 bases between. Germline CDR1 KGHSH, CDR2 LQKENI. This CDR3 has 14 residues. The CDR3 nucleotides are TGTGCCAGCTCACCTGACAGGAGCTCCTACGAGCAGTACTTC. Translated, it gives CASSPDRSSYEQYF.

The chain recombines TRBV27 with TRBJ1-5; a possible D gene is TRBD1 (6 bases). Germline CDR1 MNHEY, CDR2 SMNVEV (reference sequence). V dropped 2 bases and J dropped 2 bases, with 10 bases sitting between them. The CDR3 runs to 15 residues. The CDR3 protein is CASSLEGVGNQPQHF. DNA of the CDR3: TGTGCCAGCAGTTTAGAGGGGGTTGGCAATCAGCCCCAGCATTTT.

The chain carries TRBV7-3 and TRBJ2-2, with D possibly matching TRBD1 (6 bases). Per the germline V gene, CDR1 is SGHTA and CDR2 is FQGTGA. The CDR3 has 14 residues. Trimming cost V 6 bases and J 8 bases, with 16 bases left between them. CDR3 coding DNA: TGTGCCAGCAGGGGATTGGCCAGGGGAGGGGAGCTGTTTTTT. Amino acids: CASRGLARGGELFF.

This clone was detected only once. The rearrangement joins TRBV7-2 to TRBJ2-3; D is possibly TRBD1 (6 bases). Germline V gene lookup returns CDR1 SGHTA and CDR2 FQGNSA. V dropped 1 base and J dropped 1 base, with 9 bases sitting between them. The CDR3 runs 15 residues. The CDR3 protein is CASSLGGPGTDTQYF. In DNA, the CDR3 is TGTGCCAGCAGCTTAGGGGGGCCGGGCACAGATACGCAGTATTTT.

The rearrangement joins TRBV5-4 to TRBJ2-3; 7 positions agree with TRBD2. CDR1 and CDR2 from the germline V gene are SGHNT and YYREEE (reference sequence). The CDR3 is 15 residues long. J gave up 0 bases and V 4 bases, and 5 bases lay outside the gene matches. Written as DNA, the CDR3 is TGTGCCAGCAGCCCAGGGAGGGTTAGCACAGATACGCAGTATTTT. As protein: CASSPGRVSTDTQYF.

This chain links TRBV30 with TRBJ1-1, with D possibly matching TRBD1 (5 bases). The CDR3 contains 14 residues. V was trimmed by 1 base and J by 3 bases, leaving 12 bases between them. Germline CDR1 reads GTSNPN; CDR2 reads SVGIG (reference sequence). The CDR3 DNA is TGTGCCTGGAGTGGTCCGACACAGGACACTGAAGCTTTCTTT. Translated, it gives CAWSGPTQDTEAFF.

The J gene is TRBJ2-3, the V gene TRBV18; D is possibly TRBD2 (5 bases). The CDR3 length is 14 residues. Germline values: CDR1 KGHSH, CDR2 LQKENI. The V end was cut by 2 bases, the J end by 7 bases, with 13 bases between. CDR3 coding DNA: TGTGCCAGCTCACCAGACCGGGGTGGAAATACGCAGTATTTT. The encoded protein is CASSPDRGGNTQYF.

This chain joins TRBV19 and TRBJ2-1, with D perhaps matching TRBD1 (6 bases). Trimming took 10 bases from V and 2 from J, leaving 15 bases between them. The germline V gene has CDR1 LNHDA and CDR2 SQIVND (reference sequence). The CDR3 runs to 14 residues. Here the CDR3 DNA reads TGTGCCACCCGGGACACTAGGACCTACAATGAGCAGTTCTTC. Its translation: CATRDTRTYNEQFF.

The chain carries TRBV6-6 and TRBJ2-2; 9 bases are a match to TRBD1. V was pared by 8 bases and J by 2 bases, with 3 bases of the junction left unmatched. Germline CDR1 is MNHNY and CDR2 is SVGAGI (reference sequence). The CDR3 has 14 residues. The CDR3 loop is CASSGQGNTGELFF. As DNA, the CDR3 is TGTGCCAGCTCGGGACAGGGTAACACCGGGGAGCTGTTTTTT.